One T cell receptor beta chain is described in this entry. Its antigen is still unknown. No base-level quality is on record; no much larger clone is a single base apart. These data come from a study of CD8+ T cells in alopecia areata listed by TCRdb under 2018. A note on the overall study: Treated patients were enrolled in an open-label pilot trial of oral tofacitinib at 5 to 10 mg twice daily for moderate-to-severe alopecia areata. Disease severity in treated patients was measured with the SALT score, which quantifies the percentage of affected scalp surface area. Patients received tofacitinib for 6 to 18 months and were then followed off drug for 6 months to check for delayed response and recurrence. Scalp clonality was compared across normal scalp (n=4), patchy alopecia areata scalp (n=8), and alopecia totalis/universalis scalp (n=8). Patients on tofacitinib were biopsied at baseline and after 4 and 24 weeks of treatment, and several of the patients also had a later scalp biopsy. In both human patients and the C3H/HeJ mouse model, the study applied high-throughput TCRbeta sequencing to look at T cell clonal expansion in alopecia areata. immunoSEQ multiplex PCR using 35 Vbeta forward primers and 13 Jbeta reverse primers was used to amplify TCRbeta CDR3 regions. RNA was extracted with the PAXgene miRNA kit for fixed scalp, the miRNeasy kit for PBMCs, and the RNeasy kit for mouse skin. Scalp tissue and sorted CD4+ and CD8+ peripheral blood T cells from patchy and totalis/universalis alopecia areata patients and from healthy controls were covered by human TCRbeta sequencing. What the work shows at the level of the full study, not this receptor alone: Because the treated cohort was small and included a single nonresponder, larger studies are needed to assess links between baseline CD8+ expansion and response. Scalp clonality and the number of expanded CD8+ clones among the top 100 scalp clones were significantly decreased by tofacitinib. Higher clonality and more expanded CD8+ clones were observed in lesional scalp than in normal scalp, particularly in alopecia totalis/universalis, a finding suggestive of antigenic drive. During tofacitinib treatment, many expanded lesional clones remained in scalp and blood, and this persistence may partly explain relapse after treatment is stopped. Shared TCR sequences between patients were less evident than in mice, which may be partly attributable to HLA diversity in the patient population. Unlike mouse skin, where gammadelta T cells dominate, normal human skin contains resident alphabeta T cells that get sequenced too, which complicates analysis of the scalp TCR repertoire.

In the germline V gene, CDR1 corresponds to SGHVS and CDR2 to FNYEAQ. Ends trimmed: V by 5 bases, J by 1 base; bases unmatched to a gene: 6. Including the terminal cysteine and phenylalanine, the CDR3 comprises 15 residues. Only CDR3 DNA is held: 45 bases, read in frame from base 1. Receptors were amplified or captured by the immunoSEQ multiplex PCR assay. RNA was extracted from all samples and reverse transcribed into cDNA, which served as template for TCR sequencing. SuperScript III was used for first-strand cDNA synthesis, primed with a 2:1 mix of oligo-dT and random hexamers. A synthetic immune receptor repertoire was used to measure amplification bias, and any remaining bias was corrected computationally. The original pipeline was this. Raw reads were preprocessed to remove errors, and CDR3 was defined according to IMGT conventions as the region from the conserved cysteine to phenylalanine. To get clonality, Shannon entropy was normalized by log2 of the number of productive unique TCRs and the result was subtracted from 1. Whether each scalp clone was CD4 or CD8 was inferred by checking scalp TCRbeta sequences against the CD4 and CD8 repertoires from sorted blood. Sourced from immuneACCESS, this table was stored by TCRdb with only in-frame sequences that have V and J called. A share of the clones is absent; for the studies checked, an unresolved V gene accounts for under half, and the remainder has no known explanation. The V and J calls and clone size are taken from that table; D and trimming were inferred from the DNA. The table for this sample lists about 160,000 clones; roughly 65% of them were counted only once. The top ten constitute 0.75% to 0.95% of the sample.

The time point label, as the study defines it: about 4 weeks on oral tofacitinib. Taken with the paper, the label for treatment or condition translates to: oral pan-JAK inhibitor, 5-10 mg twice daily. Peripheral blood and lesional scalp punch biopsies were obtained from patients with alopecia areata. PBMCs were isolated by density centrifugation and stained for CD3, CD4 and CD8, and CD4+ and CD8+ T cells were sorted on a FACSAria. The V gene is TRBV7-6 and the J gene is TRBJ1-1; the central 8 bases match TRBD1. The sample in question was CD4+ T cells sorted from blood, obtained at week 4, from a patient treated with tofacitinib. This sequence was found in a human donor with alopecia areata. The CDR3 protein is CASSLGQGGNTEAFF. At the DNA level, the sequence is TGTGCCAGCAGCCTAGGACAGGGAGGGAACACTGAAGCTTTCTTT. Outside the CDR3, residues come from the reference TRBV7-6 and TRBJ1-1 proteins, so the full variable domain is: GAGVSQSPRYKVTKRGQDVALRCDPISGHVSLYWYRQALGQGPEFLTYFNYEAQQDKSGLPNDRFSAERPEGSISTLTIQRTEQRDSAMYRCASSLGQGGNTEAFFGQGTRLTVV.